Following are 22 T cell receptor beta chains from one sample sequenced in a study of cytomegalovirus exposure and HLA in healthy donors. The PCR made use of 60 Vbeta and 13 Jbeta primers. TCRdb's copy holds only in-frame clones and misses some; the assay was immunoSEQ multiplex PCR. The sample has about 120,000 clones; approximately 76% are singletons. Sequencing was performed on PBMCs. Every receptor here comes from a man aged 45-60 years in good health and CMV-seropositive.

V gene TRBV21-1 combines with J gene TRBJ2-2; the D call TRBD2 from the table was never checked on the DNA. TRBV21-1 is deemed a pseudogene. The CDR3 runs 14 residues. The CDR3 nucleotides read TGTGCCAGCAGCGAGGCAGGGCGGGGCGGGGAGCTGTTTTTT. Translating it yields CASSEAGRGGELFF.

J is TRBJ2-5 and V is TRBV7-2; tentatively, D is TRBD2 (6 bases). Looked up from germline, CDR1 is SGHTA and CDR2 is FQGNSA. The CDR3 contains 14 residues. The V and J ends lost 5 bases and 2 bases respectively, with 12 bases between them. The CDR3 here is CASSLSGVQETQYF. The CDR3 coding sequence is TGTGCCAGCAGCCTTTCGGGGGTGCAAGAGACCCAGTACTTC.

Note on this clone: Germline is not matched at one junction end, which may reflect a read error. The V and J genes are TRBV6-1 and TRBJ2-7, with 8 bases that match TRBD1. CDR1 and CDR2 from the germline V gene are MNHNS and SASEGT. The CDR3 consists of 13 residues. The CDR3 loop reads CASSEVRQGFLCF. Written as DNA, the CDR3 is TGTGCCAGCAGTGAAGTCCGACAGGGGTTCTTGTGCTTC.

The chain combines TRBV6-1 with TRBJ2-3, with 8 bases lining up with TRBD2. From germline, CDR1 is MNHNS and CDR2 SASEGT. Trimming removed 8 bases from V and 5 bases from J; junction bases left unmatched: 6. The CDR3 has 13 amino acids. The CDR3 here is CASLLAALDTQYF. As DNA, the CDR3 is TGTGCCAGCCTACTAGCGGCTTTAGATACGCAGTATTTT.

The chain has TRBV25-1 and TRBJ2-2; 11 bases line up with TRBD1. V was pared by 5 bases and J by 0 bases, with 8 bases of the junction left unmatched. Germline CDR1 and CDR2: MGHDK and SYGVNS. This CDR3 has 18 amino acids. Here the CDR3 reads CASSRTGGTFPNTGELFF. The CDR3 DNA is TGTGCCAGCAGTAGGACAGGGGGCACCTTTCCGAACACCGGGGAGCTGTTTTTT.

V is TRBV4-3 and J is TRBJ1-1; D may be TRBD1 (5 bases). The CDR3 length is 15 residues. V gave up 1 base and J gave up 4 bases, with 13 bases separating them. Germline V gene data show CDR1 as LGHNA and CDR2 as YSLEER. The CDR3 DNA reads TGCGCCAGCAGCCAAGGTACAGGATCGGTCACTGAAGCTTTCTTT. Amino acids: CASSQGTGSVTEAFF.

The chain carries TRBV9 and TRBJ2-5, with D perhaps TRBD2 (5 bases). The germline gives CDR1 SGDLS, CDR2 YYNGEE. V was clipped by 3 bases and J by 11 bases, with 17 bases between them. CDR3 size: 13 residues. CDR3 in DNA: TGTGCCAGCAGCGCCGACCCAAGCGGAGAGCAGTACTTC. Translation: CASSADPSGEQYF.

The chain employs TRBV18 and TRBJ2-5; D is possibly TRBD2 (5 bases). Per germline, CDR1 KGHSH and CDR2 LQKENI. Trimming stripped 2 bases from V and 5 bases from J, with 9 bases between. The CDR3 sequence is 13 residues long. Here the CDR3 DNA reads TGTGCCAGCTCACCATCCGGGGAGGAGACCCAGTACTTC. Translating it yields CASSPSGEETQYF.

The gene calls are TRBV10-2 and TRBJ2-1; 9 bases fit TRBD1. From germline, CDR1 is WSHSY and CDR2 SAAADI. V gave up 7 bases and J gave up 0 bases; unmatched junction bases: 4. The CDR3 contains 15 residues. DNA for the CDR3: TGCGCCAGCACCCTGACAGGGGGCTCCTACAATGAGCAGTTCTTC. Residues: CASTLTGGSYNEQFF.

The gene calls are TRBV5-1 and TRBJ2-7, with a possible D match to TRBD1 (5 bases). Trimming took off 8 bases at V and 3 bases at J, with 9 bases between the two ends. CDR1 is SGHRS, CDR2 YFSETQ, per germline. This CDR3 region has 11 residues. In DNA, the CDR3 is TGCGCCAGTGGACAATACTACGAGCAGTACTTC. It codes for CASGQYYEQYF.

This clone has just a few counts. This rearrangement joins TRBV6-1 to TRBJ1-5; D perhaps matches TRBD1 (5 bases). CDR1 and CDR2 from the germline V gene are MNHNS and SASEGT. This CDR3 has 13 residues. The V end was cut by 6 bases, the J end by 2 bases, with 8 bases between. CDR3 loop: CASRGHRNQPQHF. The CDR3 region has the DNA TGTGCCAGCAGAGGACACCGCAATCAGCCCCAGCATTTT.

The chain uses TRBV27 and TRBJ2-7; 8 nucleotides align to TRBD2. The CDR3 has 16 residues. The J segment lost 5 bases and the V segment lost 5 bases, leaving 14 bases of the junction unmatched. Germline-derived CDR1 and CDR2 are MNHEY and SMNVEV (reference sequence). The chain's CDR3 is CASSGTSSSVADEQYF. CDR3 bases: TGTGCCAGCAGTGGGACTAGTTCGTCGGTAGCTGACGAGCAGTACTTC.

The V call is TRBV7-6, the J call TRBJ2-1; 11 positions match TRBD2. V trimming: 5 bases; J trimming: 6 bases; junction bases outside the gene matches: 12. Germline V lookup: CDR1 SGHVS, CDR2 FNYEAQ. The CDR3 length is 17 residues. In DNA form, the CDR3 reads TGTGCCAGCAGCAGCGGGGGAGGGACTAGCGGAATCAATGAGCAGTTCTTC. As protein: CASSSGGGTSGINEQFF.

The V and J genes are TRBV11-2 and TRBJ2-7; TRBD1 might be the D (5 bases). The CDR3 runs to 13 residues. The V gene lost 0 bases and the J gene lost 12 bases, with 15 bases spanning the gap. Per germline, CDR1 SGHAT and CDR2 FQNNGV. In DNA form, the CDR3 reads TGTGCCAGCAGCTTAGAATCTGGGGCGCTGCGGTACTTC. It codes for CASSLESGALRYF.

This chain links TRBV7-2 with TRBJ2-4, with 15 bases matching TRBD2. CDR3 length: 19 residues. Germline values: CDR1 SGHTA, CDR2 FQGNSA. V dropped 1 base and J dropped 2; count of bases not matched to a gene: 6. The CDR3 spells CASSLGRGLAGGPKNIQYF. For the CDR3, the DNA is TGTGCCAGCAGCTTAGGGAGGGGACTAGCGGGAGGTCCCAAAAACATTCAGTACTTC.

The genes are TRBV14 and TRBJ1-1; D unclear. The germline V and J ends were trimmed by 1 base and 2 bases, with 11 bases remaining between them. This CDR3 is 15 amino acids long. Per germline, CDR1 SGHDN and CDR2 FVKESK. In DNA, the CDR3 is TGTGCCAGCAGCCAAGCGCCAACAAGAAACACTGAAGCTTTCTTT. Translation gives CASSQAPTRNTEAFF.

The V call is TRBV7-6, the J call TRBJ1-5; 7 nucleotides match TRBD1. This CDR3 comprises 16 residues. Germline lookup yields CDR1 SGHVS and CDR2 FNYEAQ. J gave up 9 bases and V 5 bases, and 16 bases lay outside the gene matches. The CDR3 reads CASSPQAGTDVAPQHF. The CDR3 DNA reads TGTGCCAGCAGCCCTCAGGCCGGGACAGACGTCGCGCCCCAGCATTTT.

The CDR3 sequence is CASSRTSGRNTQYF. CDR3 in DNA: TGTGCCAGCAGTCGGACTAGCGGGAGAAATACGCAGTATTTT. V and J are TRBV6-5 and TRBJ2-3; 13 positions agree with TRBD2. With 5 bases clipped from V and 7 bases from J, the junction kept 3 bases outside the gene matches. The CDR3 covers 14 residues. The germline V gene encodes CDR1 MNHEY and CDR2 SVGAGI.

The chain joins TRBV11-2 to TRBJ2-7; D is undetermined. Germline CDR1 and CDR2: SGHAT and FQNNGV. The V end was cut by 1 base, the J end by 4 bases, with 8 bases between. This CDR3 comprises 13 residues. CDR3: CASSLVPKYEQYF. The CDR3 DNA is TGTGCCAGCAGCTTAGTTCCCAAATACGAGCAGTACTTC.

The gene calls are TRBV19 and TRBJ1-1; 8 bases agree with TRBD1. The V and J ends lost 2 bases and 4 bases, in that order; junction bases with no gene match: 6. The CDR3 is 15 amino acids. Germline loops: CDR1 LNHDA, CDR2 SQIVND (reference sequence). The chain's CDR3 is CASSISFDRGTEAFF. CDR3 in DNA: TGTGCCAGTAGTATATCCTTCGACAGGGGCACTGAAGCTTTCTTT. The full variable domain, with the rest looked up from reference TRBV19 and TRBJ1-1, is DGGITQSPKYLFRKEGQNVTLSCEQNLNHDAMYWYRQDPGQGLRLIYYSQIVNDFQKGDIAEGYSVSREKKESFPLTVTSAQKNPTAFYLCASSISFDRGTEAFFGQGTRLTVV.

This clone was seen a few times. V usage is TRBV14 and J usage is TRBJ1-1; D call uncertain. This CDR3 is 12 amino acids long. V shed 1 base and J shed 5 bases, with 5 bases lying between them. The germline V gene has CDR1 SGHDN and CDR2 FVKESK. The DNA for the CDR3 is TGTGCCAGCAGCCAAGGCCAGACTGAAGCTTTCTTT. Translated: CASSQGQTEAFF.

The CDR3, as DNA: TGTGCCAGCAGTTCCCGACAGGGGCGCAATGAGCAGTTCTTC. This translates into CASSSRQGRNEQFF. The rearrangement joins TRBV28 to TRBJ2-1, with 8 bases that match TRBD1. CDR3 length: 14 residues. Germline V gene sequence: CDR1 MDHEN, CDR2 SYDVKM. V dropped 4 bases and J dropped 6; count of bases not matched to a gene: 5.